The source of this T cell receptor (beta chain) is a study of T-cell reconstitution after alpha-beta-depleted transplantation in children. Unique molecular identifiers were used in preparing the TCRbeta library. TCRdb redid the calling of the PCR reads with MiXCR, one entry per CDR3 protein. The sample includes 670,000 or so distinct CDR3 sequences, 13% seen only once; the top ten take 0.79%. Regarding the study as a whole: Surviving recipient T cells and thymic progenitors accounted for the high day-60 TCRbeta diversity observed in some patients. Approximately two months post-transplant, alpha-beta T cells reportedly originated from several hundred expanded graft clones. At one year after transplant, newly produced T cells mostly accounted for T-cell counts and diversity.

This clonotype was detected a few times. Its antigen is not known. Germline CDR1 reads SGHRS; CDR2 reads YFSETQ. The CDR3 spans 17 residues. The germline V and J ends were trimmed by 1 base and 0 bases, with 15 bases remaining between them. This clonotype originated in a girl aged 2-10 years with congenital amegakaryocytic thrombocytopenia, due to receive a stem cell transplant. The specimen was PBMCs, collected before TCRalphabeta/CD19-depleted stem cell transplant. V and J are TRBV5-1 and TRBJ2-3, with a weak D call TRBD2 (6 bases). The CDR3 here is CASSLNGPGTSTDTQYF. The CDR3 DNA is TGCGCCAGCAGCTTGAACGGTCCCGGGACTAGCACAGATACGCAGTATTTT. Full variable domain (missing parts from reference TRBV5-1 and TRBJ2-3): KAGVTQTPRYLIKTRGQQVTLSCSPISGHRSVSWYQQTPGQGLQFLFEYFSETQRNKGNFPGRFSGRQFSNSRSEMNVSTLELGDSALYLCASSLNGPGTSTDTQYFGPGTRLTVL.